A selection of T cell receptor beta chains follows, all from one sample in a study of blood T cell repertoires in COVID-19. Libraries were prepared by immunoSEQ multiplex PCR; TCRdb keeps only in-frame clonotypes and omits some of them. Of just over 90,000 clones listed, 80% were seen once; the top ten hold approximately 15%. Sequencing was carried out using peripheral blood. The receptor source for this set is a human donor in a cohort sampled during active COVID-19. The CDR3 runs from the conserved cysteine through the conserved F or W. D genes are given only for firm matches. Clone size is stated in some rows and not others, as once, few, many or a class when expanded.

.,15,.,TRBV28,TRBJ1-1,CASSSQERVSAEAFF,TGTGCCAGCAGTTCCCAAGAGAGGGTTAGTGCTGAAGCTTTCTTT
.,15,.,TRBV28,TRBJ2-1,CASCQRSPGYNEQFF,TGTGCCAGCTGCCAGCGGTCCCCGGGCTACAATGAGCAGTTCTTC
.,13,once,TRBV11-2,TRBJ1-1,CASSFWLNTEAFF,TGTGCCAGCAGCTTCTGGCTGAACACTGAAGCTTTCTTT
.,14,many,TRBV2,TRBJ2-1,CASRSGGSYNEQFF,TGTGCCAGCCGGTCAGGAGGGTCCTACAATGAGCAGTTCTTC
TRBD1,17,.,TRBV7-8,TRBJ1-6,CASSPKLRGTGDSPLHF,TGTGCCAGCAGCCCTAAACTTCGCGGGACAGGGGATTCACCCCTCCACTTT
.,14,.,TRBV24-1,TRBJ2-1,CATSDPVGAYEQFF,TGTGCCACCAGTGACCCAGTGGGGGCCTATGAGCAGTTCTTC
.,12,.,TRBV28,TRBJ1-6,CASSPVKSPLHF,TGTGCCAGCAGCCCAGTTAAATCACCCCTCCACTTT
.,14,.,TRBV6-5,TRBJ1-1,CASSPNGGWPEAFF,TGTGCCAGCAGCCCCAATGGAGGGTGGCCTGAAGCTTTCTTT
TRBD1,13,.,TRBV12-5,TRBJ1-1,CASGLSGTEKAFF,TGTGCTAGTGGCCTATCCGGGACAGAAAAAGCTTTCTTT
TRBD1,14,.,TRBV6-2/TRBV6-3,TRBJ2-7,CASSRGQGTYEQYF,TGTGCCAGCAGTCGGGGACAGGGGACCTACGAGCAGTACTTC
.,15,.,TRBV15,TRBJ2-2,CATSRGEINTGELFF,TGTGCCACCAGCAGAGGGGAGATCAACACCGGGGAGCTGTTTTTT
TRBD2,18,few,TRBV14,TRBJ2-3,CASSLGLAGGGYTDTQYF,TGTGCCAGCAGCCTGGGACTAGCGGGAGGTGGTTACACAGATACGCAGTATTTT
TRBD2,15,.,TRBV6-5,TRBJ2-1,CASSYSSGGVNEQFF,TGTGCCAGCAGTTACTCCAGCGGGGGAGTTAATGAGCAGTTCTTC
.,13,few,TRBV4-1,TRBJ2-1,CASSQADYHEQFF,TGCGCCAGCAGCCAAGCTGACTACCATGAGCAGTTCTTC
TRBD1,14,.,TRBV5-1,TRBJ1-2,CASSLVTGEYGYTF,TGCGCCAGCAGCTTGGTTACAGGGGAGTATGGCTACACCTTC
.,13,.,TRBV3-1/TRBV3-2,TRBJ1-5,CASSLSGNQPQHF,TGTGCCAGCAGCCTGAGCGGGAATCAGCCCCAGCATTTT
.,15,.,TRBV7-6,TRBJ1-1,CASSLGAGRNTEAFF,TGTGCCAGCAGCTTAGGGGCAGGCAGGAACACTGAAGCTTTCTTT
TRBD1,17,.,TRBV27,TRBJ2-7,CASSRNRGPVSSYEQYF,TGTGCCAGCAGTCGGAACAGGGGGCCCGTATCATCCTACGAGCAGTACTTC
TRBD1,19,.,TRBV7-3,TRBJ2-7,CAILLGDRGPGGTSYEQYF,TGTGCCATCCTACTGGGGGACAGGGGCCCGGGAGGGACCTCCTACGAGCAGTACTTC
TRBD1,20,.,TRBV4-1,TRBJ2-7,CASSQESRGLVGGPHYEQYF,TGCGCCAGCAGCCAAGAATCCAGGGGGCTTGTGGGAGGACCTCACTACGAGCAGTACTTC
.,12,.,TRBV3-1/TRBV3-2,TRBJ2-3,CAVGGSTDTQYF,TGTGCCGTAGGGGGATCCACAGATACGCAGTATTTT
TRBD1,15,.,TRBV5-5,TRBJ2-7,CASSFGTGAFHEQYF,TGTGCCAGCAGCTTTGGGACAGGGGCTTTCCACGAGCAGTACTTC
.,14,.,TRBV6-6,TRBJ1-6,CASQPLEYNSPLHF,TGTGCCAGCCAACCCTTAGAGTATAATTCACCCCTCCACTTT
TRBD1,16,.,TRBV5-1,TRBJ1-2,CASRTTGEVANYGYTF,TGCGCCAGCAGAACAACAGGGGAGGTTGCCAACTATGGCTACACCTTC
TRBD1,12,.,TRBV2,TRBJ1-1,CASSVWTGAAFF,TGTGCCAGCAGTGTATGGACAGGGGCAGCTTTCTTT
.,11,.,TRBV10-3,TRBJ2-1,CAIEDSNEQFF,TGTGCCATCGAGGACAGCAATGAGCAGTTCTTC
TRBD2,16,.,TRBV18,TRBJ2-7,CASSPTSGGAGGEQYF,TGTGCCAGCTCCCCCACTAGCGGGGGGGCCGGAGGCGAGCAGTACTTC
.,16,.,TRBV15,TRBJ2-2,CATSRGAQANTGELFF,TGTGCCACCAGCAGGGGGGCGCAGGCGAACACCGGGGAGCTGTTTTTT
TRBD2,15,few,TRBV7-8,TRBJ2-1,CASSSLAGGLNEQFF,TGTGCCAGCAGCTCACTAGCGGGAGGGCTAAATGAGCAGTTCTTC
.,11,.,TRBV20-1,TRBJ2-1,CSAAYTNEQFF,TGCAGTGCCGCATACACCAATGAGCAGTTCTTC
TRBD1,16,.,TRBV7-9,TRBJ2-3,CASSPGQGLVTDTQYF,TGTGCCAGCAGCCCAGGACAGGGGTTGGTCACAGATACGCAGTATTTT
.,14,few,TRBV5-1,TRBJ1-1,CASSFQLSNTEAFF,TGCGCCAGCAGCTTTCAACTATCGAACACTGAAGCTTTCTTT
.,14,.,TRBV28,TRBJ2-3,CASKGGDSTDTQYF,TGTGCCAGCAAAGGCGGGGACAGCACAGATACGCAGTATTTT
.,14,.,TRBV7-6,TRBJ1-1,CASSQRQGWTEAFF,TGTGCCAGCAGCCAGAGGCAGGGATGGACTGAAGCTTTCTTT
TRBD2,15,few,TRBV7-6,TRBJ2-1,CASSPAGWGRGEQFF,TGTGCCAGCAGCCCAGCGGGATGGGGCCGCGGTGAGCAGTTCTTC
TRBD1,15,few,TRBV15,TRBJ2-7,CATSRSGTGGNEQYF,TGTGCCACCAGCCGCTCGGGGACAGGGGGGAACGAGCAGTACTTC
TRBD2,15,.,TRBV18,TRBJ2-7,CASSPVGEGPGEQYF,TGTGCCAGCTCACCCGTGGGGGAGGGACCCGGCGAGCAGTACTTC